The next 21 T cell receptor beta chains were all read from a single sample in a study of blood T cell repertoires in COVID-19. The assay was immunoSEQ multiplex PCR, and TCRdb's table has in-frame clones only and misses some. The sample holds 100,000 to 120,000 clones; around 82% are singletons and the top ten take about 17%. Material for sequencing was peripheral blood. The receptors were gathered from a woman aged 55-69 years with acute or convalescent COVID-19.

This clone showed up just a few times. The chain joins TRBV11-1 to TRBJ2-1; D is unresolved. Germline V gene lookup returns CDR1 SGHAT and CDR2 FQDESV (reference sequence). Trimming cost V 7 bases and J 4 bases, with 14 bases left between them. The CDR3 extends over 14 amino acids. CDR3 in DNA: TGTGCCAGCACCGGTACGGCGGCATACAATGAGCAGTTCTTC. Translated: CASTGTAAYNEQFF. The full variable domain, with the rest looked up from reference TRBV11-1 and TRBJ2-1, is EAEVAQSPRYKITEKSQAVAFWCDPISGHATLYWYRQILGQGPELLVQFQDESVVDDSQLPKDRFSAERLKGVDSTLKIQPAELGDSAMYLCASTGTAAYNEQFFGPGTRLTVL.

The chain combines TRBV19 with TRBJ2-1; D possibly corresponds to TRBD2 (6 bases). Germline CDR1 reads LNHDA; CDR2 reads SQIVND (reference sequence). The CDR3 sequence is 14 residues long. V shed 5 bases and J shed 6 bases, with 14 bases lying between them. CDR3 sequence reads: CASSPRGWGNEQFF. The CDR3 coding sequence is TGTGCCAGTAGTCCCCGGGGGTGGGGCAATGAGCAGTTCTTC. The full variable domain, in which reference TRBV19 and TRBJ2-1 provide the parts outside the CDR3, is DGGITQSPKYLFRKEGQNVTLSCEQNLNHDAMYWYRQDPGQGLRLIYYSQIVNDFQKGDIAEGYSVSREKKESFPLTVTSAQKNPTAFYLCASSPRGWGNEQFFGPGTRLTVL.

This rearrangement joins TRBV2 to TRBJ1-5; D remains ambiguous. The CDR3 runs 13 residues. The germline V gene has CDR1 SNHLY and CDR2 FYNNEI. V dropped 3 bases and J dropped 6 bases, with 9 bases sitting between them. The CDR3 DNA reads TGTGCCAGCAGTGAGGTCAGTCCTCAGCCCCAGCATTTT. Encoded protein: CASSEVSPQPQHF.

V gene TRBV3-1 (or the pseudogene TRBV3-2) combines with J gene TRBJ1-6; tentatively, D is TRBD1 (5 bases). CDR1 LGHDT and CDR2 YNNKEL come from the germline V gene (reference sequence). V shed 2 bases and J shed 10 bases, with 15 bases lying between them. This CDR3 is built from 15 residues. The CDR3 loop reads CASSQIPLQGSPLHF. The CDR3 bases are TGTGCCAGCAGCCAAATACCCCTTCAGGGATCACCCCTCCACTTT.

CDR3 nucleotides: TGTGCCAGCAGTCCAGGCGGGGATTGGGCAACTAATGAAAAACTGTTTTTT. Its protein is CASSPGGDWATNEKLFF. The J gene is TRBJ1-4, the V gene TRBV5-4; unclear D gene. The germline V gene encodes CDR1 SGHNT and CDR2 YYREEE (reference sequence). V was cut by 5 bases and J by 0 bases, with 17 bases left in between. The CDR3 is 17 amino acids. Full variable domain (outside the CDR3, taken from reference TRBV5-4 and TRBJ1-4): ETGVTQSPTHLIKTRGQQVTLRCSSQSGHNTVSWYQQALGQGPQFIFQYYREEENGRGNFPPRFSGLQFPNYSSELNVNALELDDSALYLCASSPGGDWATNEKLFFGSGTQLSVL.

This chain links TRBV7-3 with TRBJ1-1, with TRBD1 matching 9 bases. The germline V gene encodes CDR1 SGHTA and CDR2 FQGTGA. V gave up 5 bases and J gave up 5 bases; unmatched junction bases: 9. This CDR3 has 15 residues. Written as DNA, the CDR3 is TGTGCCAGCAGCCTGCATAGGGACAGGGCTACTGAAGCTTTCTTT. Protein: CASSLHRDRATEAFF.

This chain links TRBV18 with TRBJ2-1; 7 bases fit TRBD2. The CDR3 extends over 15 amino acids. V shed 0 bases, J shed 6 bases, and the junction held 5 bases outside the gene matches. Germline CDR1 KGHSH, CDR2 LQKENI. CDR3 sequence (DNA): TGTGCCAGCTCACCACCAGGGACTAAACGCAATGAGCAGTTCTTC. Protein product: CASSPPGTKRNEQFF.

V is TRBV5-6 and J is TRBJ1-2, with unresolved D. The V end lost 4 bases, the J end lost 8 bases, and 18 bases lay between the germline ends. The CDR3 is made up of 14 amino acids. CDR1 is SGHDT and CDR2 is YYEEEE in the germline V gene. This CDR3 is CASSPRSHSGGYTF. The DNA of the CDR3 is TGTGCCAGCAGCCCGAGGAGCCACTCCGGCGGCTACACCTTC.

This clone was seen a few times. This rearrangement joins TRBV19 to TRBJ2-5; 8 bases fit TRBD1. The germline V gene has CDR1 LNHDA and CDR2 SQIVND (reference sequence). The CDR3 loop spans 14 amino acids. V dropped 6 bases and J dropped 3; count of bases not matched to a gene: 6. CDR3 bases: TGTGCCAGTAGGCGTACAGGGGGGAAAGAGACCCAGTACTTC. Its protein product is CASRRTGGKETQYF.

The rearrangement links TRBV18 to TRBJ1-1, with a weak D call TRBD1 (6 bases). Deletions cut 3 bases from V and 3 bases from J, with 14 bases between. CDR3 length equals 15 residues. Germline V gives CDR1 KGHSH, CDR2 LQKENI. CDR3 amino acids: CASSPTGRGDTEAFF. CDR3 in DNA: TGTGCCAGCTCACCGACAGGCCGGGGAGACACTGAAGCTTTCTTT.

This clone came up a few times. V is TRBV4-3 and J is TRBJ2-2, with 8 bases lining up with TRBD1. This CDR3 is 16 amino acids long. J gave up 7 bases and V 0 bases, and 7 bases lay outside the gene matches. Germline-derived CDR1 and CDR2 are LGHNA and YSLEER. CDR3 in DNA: TGCGCCAGCAGCCAAGAGGCCAGGGGGCAGTTCGGGGAGCTGTTTTTT. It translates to CASSQEARGQFGELFF.

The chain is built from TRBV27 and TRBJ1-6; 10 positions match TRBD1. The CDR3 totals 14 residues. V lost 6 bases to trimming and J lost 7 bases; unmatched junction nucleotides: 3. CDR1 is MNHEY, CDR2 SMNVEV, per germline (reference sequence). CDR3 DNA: TGTGCCAGCAGCCCGGACAGGGGGAATTCACCCCTCCACTTT. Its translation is CASSPDRGNSPLHF.

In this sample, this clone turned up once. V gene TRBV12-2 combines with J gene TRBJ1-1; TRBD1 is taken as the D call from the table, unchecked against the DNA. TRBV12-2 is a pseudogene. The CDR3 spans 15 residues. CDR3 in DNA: TGTGCAAGTCGCTTAGCTCCCAGGGTGGTCCCTGAAGCTTTCTTT. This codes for CASRLAPRVVPEAFF.

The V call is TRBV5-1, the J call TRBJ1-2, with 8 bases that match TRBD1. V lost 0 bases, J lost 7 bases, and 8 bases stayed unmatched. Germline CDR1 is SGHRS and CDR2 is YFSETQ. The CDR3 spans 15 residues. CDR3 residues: CASSLALDREAGYTF. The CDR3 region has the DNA TGCGCCAGCAGCTTGGCCCTGGACAGGGAGGCTGGCTACACCTTC.

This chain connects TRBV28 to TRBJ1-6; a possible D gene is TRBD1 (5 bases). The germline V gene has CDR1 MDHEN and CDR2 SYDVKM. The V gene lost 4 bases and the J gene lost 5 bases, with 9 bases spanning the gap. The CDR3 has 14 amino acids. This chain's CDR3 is CASSSGHNNSPLHF. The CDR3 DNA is TGTGCCAGCAGTTCTGGACATAATAATTCACCCCTCCACTTT.

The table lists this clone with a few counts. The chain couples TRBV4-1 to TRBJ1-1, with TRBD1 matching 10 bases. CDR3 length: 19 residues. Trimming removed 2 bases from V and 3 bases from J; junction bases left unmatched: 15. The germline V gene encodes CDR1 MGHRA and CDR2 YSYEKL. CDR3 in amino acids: CASSQYSFNLGTGDTEAFF. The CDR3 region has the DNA TGCGCCAGCAGCCAATATTCGTTCAACCTTGGGACAGGGGACACTGAAGCTTTCTTT.

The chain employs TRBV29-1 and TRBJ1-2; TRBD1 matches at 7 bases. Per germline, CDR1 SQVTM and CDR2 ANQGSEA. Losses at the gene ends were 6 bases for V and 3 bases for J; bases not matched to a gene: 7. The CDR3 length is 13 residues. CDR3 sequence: CSVVQGGDYGYTF. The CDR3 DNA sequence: TGCAGCGTCGTCCAGGGGGGAGACTATGGCTACACCTTC.

Written as DNA, the CDR3 is TGTGCCAGCAGCGTCGCTGGAAGGGGAAATTCACCCCTCCACTTT. Translated, it gives CASSVAGRGNSPLHF. V gene TRBV9 combines with J gene TRBJ1-6, with D possibly matching TRBD1 (5 bases). Germline V gives CDR1 SGDLS, CDR2 YYNGEE. V lost 2 bases, J lost 7 bases, and 13 bases lay in between. The CDR3 is made up of 15 amino acids.

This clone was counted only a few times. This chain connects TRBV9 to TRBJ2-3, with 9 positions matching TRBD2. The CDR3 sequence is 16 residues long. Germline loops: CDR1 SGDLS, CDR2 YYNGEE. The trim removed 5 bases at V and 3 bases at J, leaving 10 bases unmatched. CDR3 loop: CASSLAGGGVTDTQYF. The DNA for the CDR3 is TGTGCCAGCAGTCTGGCTGGCGGGGGGGTTACAGATACGCAGTATTTT.

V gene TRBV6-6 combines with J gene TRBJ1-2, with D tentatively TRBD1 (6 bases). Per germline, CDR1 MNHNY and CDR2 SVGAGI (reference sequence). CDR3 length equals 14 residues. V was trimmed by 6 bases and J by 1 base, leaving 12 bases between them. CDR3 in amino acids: CASRNSDSNYGYTF. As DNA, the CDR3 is TGTGCCAGCAGGAATTCGGACAGTAACTATGGCTACACCTTC.

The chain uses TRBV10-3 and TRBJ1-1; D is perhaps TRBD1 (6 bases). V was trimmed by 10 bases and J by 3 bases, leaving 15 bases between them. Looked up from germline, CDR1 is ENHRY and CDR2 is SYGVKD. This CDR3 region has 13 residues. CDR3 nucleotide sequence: TGTGCCAATAGGGGGGGCCAGGACACTGAAGCTTTCTTT. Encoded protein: CANRGGQDTEAFF.